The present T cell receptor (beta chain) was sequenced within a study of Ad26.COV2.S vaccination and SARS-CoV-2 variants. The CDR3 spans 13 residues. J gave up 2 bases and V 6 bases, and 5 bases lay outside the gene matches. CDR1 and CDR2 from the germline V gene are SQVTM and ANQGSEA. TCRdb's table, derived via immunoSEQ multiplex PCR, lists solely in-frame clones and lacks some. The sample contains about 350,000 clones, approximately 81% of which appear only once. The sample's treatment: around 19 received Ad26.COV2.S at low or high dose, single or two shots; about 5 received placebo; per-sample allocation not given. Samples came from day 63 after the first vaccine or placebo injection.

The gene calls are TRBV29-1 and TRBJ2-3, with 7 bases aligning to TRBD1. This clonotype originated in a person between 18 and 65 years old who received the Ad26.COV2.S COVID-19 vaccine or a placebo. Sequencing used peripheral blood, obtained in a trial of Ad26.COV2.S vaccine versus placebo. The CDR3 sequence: CSVKTGTTDTQYF. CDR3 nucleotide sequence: TGCAGCGTGAAGACAGGGACCACAGATACGCAGTATTTT.